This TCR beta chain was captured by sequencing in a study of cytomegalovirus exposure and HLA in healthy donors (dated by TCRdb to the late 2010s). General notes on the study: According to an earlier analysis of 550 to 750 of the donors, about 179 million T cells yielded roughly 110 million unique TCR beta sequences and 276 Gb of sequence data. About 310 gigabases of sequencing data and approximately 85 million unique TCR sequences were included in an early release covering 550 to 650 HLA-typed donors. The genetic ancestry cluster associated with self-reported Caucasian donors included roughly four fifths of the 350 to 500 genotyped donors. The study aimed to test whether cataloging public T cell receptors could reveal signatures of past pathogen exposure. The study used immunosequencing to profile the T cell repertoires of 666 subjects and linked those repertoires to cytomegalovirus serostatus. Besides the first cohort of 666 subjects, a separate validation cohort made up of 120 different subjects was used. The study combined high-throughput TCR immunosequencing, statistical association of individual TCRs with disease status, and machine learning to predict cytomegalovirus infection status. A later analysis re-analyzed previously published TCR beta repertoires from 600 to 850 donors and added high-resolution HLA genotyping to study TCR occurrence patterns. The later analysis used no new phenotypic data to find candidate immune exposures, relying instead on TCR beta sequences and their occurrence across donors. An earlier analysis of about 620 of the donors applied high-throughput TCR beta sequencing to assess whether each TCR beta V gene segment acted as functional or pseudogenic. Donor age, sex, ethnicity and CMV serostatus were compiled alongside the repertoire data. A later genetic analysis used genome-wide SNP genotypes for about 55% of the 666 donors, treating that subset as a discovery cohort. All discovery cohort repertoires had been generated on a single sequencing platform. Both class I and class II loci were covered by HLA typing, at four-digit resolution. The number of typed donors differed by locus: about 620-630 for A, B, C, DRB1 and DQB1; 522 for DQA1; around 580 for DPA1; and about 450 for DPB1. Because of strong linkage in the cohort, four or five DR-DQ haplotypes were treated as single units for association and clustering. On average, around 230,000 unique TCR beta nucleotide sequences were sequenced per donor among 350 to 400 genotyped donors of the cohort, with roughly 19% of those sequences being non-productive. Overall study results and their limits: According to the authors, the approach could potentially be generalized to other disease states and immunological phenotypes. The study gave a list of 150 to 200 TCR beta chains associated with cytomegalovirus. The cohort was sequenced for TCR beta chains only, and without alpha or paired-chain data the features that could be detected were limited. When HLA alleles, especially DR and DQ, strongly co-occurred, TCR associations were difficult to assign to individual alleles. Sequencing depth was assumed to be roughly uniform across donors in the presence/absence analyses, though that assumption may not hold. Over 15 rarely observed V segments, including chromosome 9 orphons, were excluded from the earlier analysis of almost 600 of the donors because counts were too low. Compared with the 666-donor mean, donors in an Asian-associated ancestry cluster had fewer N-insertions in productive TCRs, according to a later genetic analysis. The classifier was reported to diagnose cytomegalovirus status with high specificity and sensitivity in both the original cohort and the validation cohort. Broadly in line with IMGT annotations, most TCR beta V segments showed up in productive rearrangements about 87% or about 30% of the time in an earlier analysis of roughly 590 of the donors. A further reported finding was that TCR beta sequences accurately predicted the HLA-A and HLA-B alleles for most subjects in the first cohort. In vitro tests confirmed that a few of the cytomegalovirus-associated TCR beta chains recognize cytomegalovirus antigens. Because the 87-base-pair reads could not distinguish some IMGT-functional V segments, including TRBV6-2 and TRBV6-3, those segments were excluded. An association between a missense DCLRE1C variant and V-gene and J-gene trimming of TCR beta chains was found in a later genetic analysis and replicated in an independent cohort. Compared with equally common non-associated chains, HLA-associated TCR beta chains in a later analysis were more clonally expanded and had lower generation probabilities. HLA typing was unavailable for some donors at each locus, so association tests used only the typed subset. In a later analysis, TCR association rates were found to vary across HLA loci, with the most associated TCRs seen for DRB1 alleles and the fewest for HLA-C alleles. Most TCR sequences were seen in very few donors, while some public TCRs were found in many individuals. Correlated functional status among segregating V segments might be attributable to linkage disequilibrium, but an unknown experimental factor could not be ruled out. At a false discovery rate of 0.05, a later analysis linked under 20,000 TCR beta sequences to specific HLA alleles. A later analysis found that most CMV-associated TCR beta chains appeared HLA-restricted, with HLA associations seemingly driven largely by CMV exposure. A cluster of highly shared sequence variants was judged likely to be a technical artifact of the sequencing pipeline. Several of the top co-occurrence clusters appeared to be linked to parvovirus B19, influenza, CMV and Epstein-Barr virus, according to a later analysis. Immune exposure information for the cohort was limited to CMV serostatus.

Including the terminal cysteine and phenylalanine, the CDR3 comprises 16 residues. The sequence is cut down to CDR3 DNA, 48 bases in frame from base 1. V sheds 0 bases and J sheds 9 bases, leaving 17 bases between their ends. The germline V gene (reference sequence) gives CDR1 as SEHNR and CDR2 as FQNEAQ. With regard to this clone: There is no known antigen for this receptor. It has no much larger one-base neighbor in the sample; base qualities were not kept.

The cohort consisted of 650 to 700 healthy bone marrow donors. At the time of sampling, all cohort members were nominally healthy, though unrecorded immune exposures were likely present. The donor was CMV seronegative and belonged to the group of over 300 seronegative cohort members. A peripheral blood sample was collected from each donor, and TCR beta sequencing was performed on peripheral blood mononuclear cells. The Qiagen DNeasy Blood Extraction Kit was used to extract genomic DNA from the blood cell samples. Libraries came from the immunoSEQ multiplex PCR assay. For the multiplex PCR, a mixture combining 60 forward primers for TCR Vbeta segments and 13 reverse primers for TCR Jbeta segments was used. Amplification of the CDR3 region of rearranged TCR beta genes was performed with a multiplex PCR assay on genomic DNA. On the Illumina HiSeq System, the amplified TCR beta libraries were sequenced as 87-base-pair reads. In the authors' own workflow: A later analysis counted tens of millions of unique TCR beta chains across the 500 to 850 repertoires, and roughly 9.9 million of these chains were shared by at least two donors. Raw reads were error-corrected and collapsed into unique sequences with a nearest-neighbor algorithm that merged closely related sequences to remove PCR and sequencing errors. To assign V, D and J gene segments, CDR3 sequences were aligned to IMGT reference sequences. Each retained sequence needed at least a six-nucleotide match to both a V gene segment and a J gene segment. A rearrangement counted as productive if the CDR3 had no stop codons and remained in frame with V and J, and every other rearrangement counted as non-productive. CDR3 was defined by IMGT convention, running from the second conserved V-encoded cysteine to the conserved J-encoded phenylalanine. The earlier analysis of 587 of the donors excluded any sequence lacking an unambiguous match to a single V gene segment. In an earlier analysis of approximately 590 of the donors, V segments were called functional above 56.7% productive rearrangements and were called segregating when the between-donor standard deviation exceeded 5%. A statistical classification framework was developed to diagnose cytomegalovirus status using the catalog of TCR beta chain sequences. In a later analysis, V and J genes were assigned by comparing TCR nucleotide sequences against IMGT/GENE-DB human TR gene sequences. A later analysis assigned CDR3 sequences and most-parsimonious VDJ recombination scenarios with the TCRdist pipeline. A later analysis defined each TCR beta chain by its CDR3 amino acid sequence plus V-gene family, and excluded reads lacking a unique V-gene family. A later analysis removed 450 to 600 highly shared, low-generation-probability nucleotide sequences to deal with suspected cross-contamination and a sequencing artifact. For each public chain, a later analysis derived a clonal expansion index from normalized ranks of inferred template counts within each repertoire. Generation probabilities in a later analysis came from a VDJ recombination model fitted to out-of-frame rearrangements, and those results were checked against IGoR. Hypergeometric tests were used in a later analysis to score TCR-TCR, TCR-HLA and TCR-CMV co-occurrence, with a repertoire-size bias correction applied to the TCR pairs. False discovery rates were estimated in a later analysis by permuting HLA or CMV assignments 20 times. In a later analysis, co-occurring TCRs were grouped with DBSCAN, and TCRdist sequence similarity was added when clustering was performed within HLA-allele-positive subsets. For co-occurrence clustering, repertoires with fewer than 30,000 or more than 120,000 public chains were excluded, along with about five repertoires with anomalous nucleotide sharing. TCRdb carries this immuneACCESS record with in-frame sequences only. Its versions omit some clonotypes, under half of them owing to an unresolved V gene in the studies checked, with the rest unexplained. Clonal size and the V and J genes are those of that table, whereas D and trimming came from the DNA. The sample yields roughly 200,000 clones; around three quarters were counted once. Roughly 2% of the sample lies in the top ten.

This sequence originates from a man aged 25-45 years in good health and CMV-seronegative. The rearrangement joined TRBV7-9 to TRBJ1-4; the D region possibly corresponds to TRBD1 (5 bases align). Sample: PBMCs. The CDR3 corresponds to CASSLAAGSGVKKLFF. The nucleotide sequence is TGTGCCAGCAGCTTAGCGGCAGGGTCGGGTGTGAAAAAACTGTTTTTT.